This T cell receptor beta chain is drawn from a study of T cell responses to AZD1222 COVID-19 vaccine. Background on the study: Doses given second, at about 4 or about 12 weeks, were pooled.

Clones were read by immunoSEQ multiplex PCR, and TCRdb kept only the in-frame ones, dropping some. The table has 180,000 or so clones, 88% seen once. V lost 6 bases to trimming and J lost 7 bases, with 12 bases between them. This CDR3 is built from 12 residues. Germline CDR1 is LNHDA and CDR2 is SQIVND (reference sequence). The receptor's source is an adult in good health. The rearrangement links TRBV19 to TRBJ1-2; D remains unclear. The material was peripheral blood, obtained on day 0 of AZD1222 vaccination. The CDR3 sequence is CASSVLNAGYTF. As DNA, the CDR3 is TGTGCCAGTAGCGTCCTCAATGCTGGCTACACCTTC.